This is a list of T cell receptor beta chains from one sample in a study of OX40 agonist ivuxolimab in advanced cancers. Sequencing used immunoSEQ multiplex PCR; TCRdb keeps in-frame clones, though not all of them. Of about 48,000 clones in the sample, 83% were seen once. The sample in question was CD4+ or CD8+ T cells sorted from blood, obtained in a trial of the OX40 agonist ivuxolimab. All receptors come from an adult with an advanced solid tumor such as melanoma, head and neck, liver or kidney cancer. Both conserved end residues are part of each CDR3. The D gene is left open where the match is weak. The size of a clone is reported for some rows only, either as once, few or many, or as a class for expanded clones.

d_gene | j_gene | v_gene | abundance | CDR3nt | CDR3aa
- | TRBJ2-7 | TRBV5-1 | - | TGCGCCAGCAGTGGGGACTTCTCCTACGAGCAGTACTTC | CASSGDFSYEQYF
TRBD2 | TRBJ2-2 | TRBV7-2 | - | TGTGCCAGCAGCTTAAGGACTAGCGGGGGGTTGAACACCGGGGAGCTGTTTTTT | CASSLRTSGGLNTGELFF
- | TRBJ2-2 | TRBV5-1 | - | TGCGCCAGCAGCGCGCGGGGACAGAACACCGGGGAGCTGTTTTTT | CASSARGQNTGELFF
TRBD1 | TRBJ2-5 | TRBV19 | - | TGTGCCAGTAGTATCAACAGGGGCCAGGAGACCCAGTACTTC | CASSINRGQETQYF
TRBD2 | TRBJ2-6 | TRBV2 | - | TGTGCCACCTTGTCCCGACCGGGACTAGCGGAGCTCTGGGGCCCCAACGTCCTGACTTTC | CATLSRPGLAELWGPNVLTF
TRBD2 | TRBJ2-1 | TRBV2 | - | TGTGCCAGCAGCCCGGGACTAGGATACAATGAGCAGTTCTTC | CASSPGLGYNEQFF
TRBD2 | TRBJ2-1 | TRBV11-2 | once | TGTGCCAGCAGCTTGAGCGGGGGGTACAATGAGCAGTTCTTC | CASSLSGGYNEQFF
TRBD1 | TRBJ1-2 | TRBV5-4 | - | TGTGCCAGCAGCTCCCCCGGGACAGGCTCCAACTATGGCTACACCTTC | CASSSPGTGSNYGYTF
TRBD1 | TRBJ2-1 | TRBV11-2 | once | TGTGCCAGCAGCTTGGGGACAGGGGGCAATGAGCAGTTCTTC | CASSLGTGGNEQFF
- | TRBJ1-2 | TRBV7-2 | - | TGTGCCAGCAGCTTATACCAGGGCGAAGGCTACACCTTC | CASSLYQGEGYTF
- | TRBJ2-7 | TRBV5-1 | - | TGCGCCAGCAGCGTGGACGGCGCCTACGAGCAGTACTTC | CASSVDGAYEQYF
- | TRBJ1-1 | TRBV7-9 | - | TGTGCCAGCAGCTTGGGGTCTGGGACTGAAGCTTTCTTT | CASSLGSGTEAFF
- | TRBJ1-2 | TRBV20-1 | - | TGCAGTGTCTCAACCAACTACGGCTACACCTTC | CSVSTNYGYTF
- | TRBJ1-6 | TRBV27 | - | TGTGCCAGCAGTTTATCGCGCCCGGGGGTAAATTCACCCCTCCACTTT | CASSLSRPGVNSPLHF
- | TRBJ1-5 | TRBV5-5 | - | TGTGCCAGCAGCTTGGAATCAAGGGTAAAGGGTCAGCCCCAGCATTTT | CASSLESRVKGQPQHF
TRBD2 | TRBJ2-3 | TRBV5-4 | - | TGTGCCAGCAGCTTGGACTTTAGCGGGGAGGTTAGCACAGATACGCAGTATTTT | CASSLDFSGEVSTDTQYF